This T cell receptor beta chain was identified during a study of blood T cell repertoires in COVID-19. Study in general: Both acute and convalescent COVID-19 samples were obtained from the United States, Italy and Spain. Nucleic acid was either cDNA or gDNA, and it came from T cells, B-cell-depleted T cells, or PBMCs.

Produced via immunoSEQ multiplex PCR; TCRdb's table is partial and in-frame only. This sample has about 130,000 clones; about four fifths occur once, and the top ten carry approximately 9.2%. The CDR3 covers 16 residues. Germline CDR1 reads LGHNA; CDR2 reads YNFKEQ. V shed 1 base, J shed 2 bases, and the junction held 7 bases outside the gene matches. Participants were placed into cohorts based on the clinical history they reported. Cohort 3 donors counted as recovered after two negative PCRs, clearance, or resolved symptoms. Input material: PBMCs or T cells enriched from blood (not recorded which). This TCR was recovered from a man aged 50 or older who had recovered from COVID-19. This sequence joins TRBV4-2 and TRBJ1-2; 7 bases are shared with TRBD1. As DNA, the CDR3 is TGTGCCAGCAGCCAAGGGAGACAGGGAATGAACTATGGCTACACCTTC. Translated, it gives CASSQGRQGMNYGYTF.